The clone carrying this T cell receptor (beta chain) was observed a handful of times. Trimming shortened V by 1 base and J by 3 bases, and 9 bases separated the two germline ends. CDR3 length: 14 residues. From the RT-PCR reads, TCRdb called clonotypes with MiXCR, one entry per CDR3 protein. The table includes roughly 200,000 distinct CDR3 sequences, 40% to 45% detected once. This sample stems from a study of patients and donors after allogeneic stem cell transplantation. Input material: blood, either unsorted or a sorted T cell fraction (not recorded which). The sequence came from a human donor who was either an allogeneic HSCT recipient or a stem cell or donor lymphocyte infusion donor (not recorded which). It is not recorded whose cells these are; they may come from a transplant donor. This rearrangement joins TRBV12-3 or TRBV12-4 to TRBJ1-1; D not certain. The CDR3 spells CASSLVGGYTEAFF. DNA of the CDR3: TGTGCCAGCAGTTTAGTAGGAGGCTACACTGAAGCTTTCTTT.